This TCR beta chain is from a study of cytomegalovirus exposure and HLA in healthy donors. Overall study: Earlier results showed 90 million to 130 million unique TCR beta sequences derived from approximately 170 million T cells.

This CDR3 has 17 amino acids. Germline CDR1 reads SGHVS; CDR2 reads FNYEAQ. V gave up 4 bases and J gave up 0 bases; unmatched junction bases: 2. Amplification used 60 Vbeta primers and 13 Jbeta primers. Measured with immunoSEQ multiplex PCR; TCRdb has only the in-frame clones, and not every one. The sample contains 75,000 to 95,000 clones, 84% of which appear only once. Sequenced input: PBMCs. This TCR derives from a man younger than 30 in good health and CMV-seronegative. V is TRBV7-6 and J is TRBJ2-3; the match to TRBD2 covers 15 bases. The CDR3 DNA follows: TGTGCCAGCAGCTGGACTAGCGGGAGGGCTAGCACAGATACGCAGTATTTT. It is translated as CASSWTSGRASTDTQYF. The full variable domain, completed using reference TRBV7-6 and TRBJ2-3, is GAGVSQSPRYKVTKRGQDVALRCDPISGHVSLYWYRQALGQGPEFLTYFNYEAQQDKSGLPNDRFSAERPEGSISTLTIQRTEQRDSAMYRCASSWTSGRASTDTQYFGPGTRLTVL.